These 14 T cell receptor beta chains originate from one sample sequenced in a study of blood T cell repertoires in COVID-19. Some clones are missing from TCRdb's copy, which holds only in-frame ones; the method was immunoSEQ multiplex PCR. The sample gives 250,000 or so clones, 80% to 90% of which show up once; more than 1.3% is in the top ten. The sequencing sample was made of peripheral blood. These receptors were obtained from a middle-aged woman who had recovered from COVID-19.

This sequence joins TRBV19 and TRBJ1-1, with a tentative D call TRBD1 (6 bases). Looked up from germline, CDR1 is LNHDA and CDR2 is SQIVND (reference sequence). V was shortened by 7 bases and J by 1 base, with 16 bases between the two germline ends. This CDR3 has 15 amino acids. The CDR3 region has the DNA TGTGCCAGTAAAAATGGGGGGGCCGGGAACACTGAAGCTTTCTTT. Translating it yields CASKNGGAGNTEAFF.

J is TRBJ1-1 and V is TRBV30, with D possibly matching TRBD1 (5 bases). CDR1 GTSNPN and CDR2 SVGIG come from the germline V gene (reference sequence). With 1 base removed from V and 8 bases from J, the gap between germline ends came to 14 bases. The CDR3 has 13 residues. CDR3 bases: TGTGCCTGGAGTGGAATATCAGGGATCGAAGCTTTCTTT. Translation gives CAWSGISGIEAFF.

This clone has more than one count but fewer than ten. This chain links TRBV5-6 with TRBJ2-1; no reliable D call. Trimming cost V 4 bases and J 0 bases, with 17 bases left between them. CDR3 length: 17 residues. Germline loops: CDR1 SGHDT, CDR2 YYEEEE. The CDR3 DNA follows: TGTGCCAGCAGCAGCCCGGCCAGCGCCCGCTCCTACAATGAGCAGTTCTTC. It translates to CASSSPASARSYNEQFF. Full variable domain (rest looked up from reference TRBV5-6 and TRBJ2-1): DAGVTQSPTHLIKTRGQQVTLRCSPKSGHDTVSWYQQALGQGPQFIFQYYEEEERQRGNFPDRFSGHQFPNYSSELNVNALLLGDSALYLCASSSPASARSYNEQFFGPGTRLTVL.

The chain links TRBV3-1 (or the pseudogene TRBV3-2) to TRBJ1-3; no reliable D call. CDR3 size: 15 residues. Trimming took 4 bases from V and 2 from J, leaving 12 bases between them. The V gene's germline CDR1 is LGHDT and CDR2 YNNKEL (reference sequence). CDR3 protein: CASSRLHGAGNTIYF. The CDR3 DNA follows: TGTGCCAGCAGCCGATTGCATGGAGCTGGAAACACCATATATTTT.

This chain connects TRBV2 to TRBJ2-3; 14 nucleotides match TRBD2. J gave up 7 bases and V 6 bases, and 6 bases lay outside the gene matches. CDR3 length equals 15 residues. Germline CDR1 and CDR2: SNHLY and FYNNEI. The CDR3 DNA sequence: TGTGCCAGCAGCCAGACTAGCGGGGGGGCGAATACGCAGTATTTT. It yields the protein CASSQTSGGANTQYF. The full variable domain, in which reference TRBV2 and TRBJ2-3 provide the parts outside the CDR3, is EPEVTQTPSHQVTQMGQEVILRCVPISNHLYFYWYRQILGQKVEFLVSFYNNEISEKSEIFDDQFSVERPDGSNFTLKIRSTKLEDSAMYFCASSQTSGGANTQYFGPGTRLTVL.

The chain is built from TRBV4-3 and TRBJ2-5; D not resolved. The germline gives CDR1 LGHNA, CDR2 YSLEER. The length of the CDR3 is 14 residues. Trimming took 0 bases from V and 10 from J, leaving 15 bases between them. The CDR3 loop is CASSQDPSDSSQYF. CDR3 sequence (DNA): TGCGCCAGCAGCCAAGATCCGTCGGATTCTAGCCAGTACTTC.

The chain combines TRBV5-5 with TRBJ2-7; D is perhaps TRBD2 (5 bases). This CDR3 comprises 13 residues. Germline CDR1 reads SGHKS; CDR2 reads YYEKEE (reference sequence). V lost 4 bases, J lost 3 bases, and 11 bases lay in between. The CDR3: CASSPREGYEQYF. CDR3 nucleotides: TGTGCCAGCAGCCCCCGAGAGGGCTACGAGCAGTACTTC.

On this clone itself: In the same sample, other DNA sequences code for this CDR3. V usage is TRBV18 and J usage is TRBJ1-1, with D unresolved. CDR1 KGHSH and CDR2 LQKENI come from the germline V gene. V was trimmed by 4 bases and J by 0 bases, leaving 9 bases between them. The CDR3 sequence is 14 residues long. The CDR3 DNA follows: TGTGCCAGCTCACGAACGGGAATGAACACTGAAGCTTTCTTT. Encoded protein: CASSRTGMNTEAFF. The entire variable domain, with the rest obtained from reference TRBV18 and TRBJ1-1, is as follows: NAGVMQNPRHLVRRRGQEARLRCSPMKGHSHVYWYRQLPEEGLKFMVYLQKENIIDESGMPKERFSAEFPKEGPSILRIQQVVRGDSAAYFCASSRTGMNTEAFFGQGTRLTVV.

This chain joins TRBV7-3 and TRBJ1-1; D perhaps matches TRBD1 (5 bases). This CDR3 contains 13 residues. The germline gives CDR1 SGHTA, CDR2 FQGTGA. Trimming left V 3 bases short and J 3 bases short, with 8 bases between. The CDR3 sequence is CASSLWGDTEAFF. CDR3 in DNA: TGTGCCAGCAGCTTGTGGGGGGACACTGAAGCTTTCTTT.

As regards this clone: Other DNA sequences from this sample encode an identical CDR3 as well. This CDR3 is CASSYSGQGGYTF. The CDR3 nucleotides read TGTGCCAGCAGTTACTCAGGGCAGGGAGGCTACACCTTC. V is TRBV6-6 and J is TRBJ1-2, with D possibly matching TRBD1 (5 bases). Germline V lookup: CDR1 MNHNY, CDR2 SVGAGI (reference sequence). The CDR3 has 13 amino acids. V lost 0 bases and J 8 bases, leaving 10 bases between the germline ends.

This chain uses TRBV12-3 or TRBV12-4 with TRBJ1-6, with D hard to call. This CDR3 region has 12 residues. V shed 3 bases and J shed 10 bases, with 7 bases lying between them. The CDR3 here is CASSFGQSPLHF. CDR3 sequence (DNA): TGTGCCAGCAGTTTTGGTCAGTCACCCCTCCACTTT.

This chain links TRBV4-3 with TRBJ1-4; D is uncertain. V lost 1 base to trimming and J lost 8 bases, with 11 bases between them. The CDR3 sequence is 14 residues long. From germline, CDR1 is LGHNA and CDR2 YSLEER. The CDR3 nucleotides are TGCGCCAGCAGCCAAGGTGCGCGGGAGGAAAAACTGTTTTTT. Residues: CASSQGAREEKLFF.

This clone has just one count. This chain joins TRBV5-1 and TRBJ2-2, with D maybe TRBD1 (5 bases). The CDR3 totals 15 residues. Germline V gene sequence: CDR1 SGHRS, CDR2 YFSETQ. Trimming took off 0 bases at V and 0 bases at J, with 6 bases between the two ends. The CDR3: CASSLDRTNTGELFF. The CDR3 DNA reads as TGCGCCAGCAGCTTGGACAGGACGAACACCGGGGAGCTGTTTTTT.

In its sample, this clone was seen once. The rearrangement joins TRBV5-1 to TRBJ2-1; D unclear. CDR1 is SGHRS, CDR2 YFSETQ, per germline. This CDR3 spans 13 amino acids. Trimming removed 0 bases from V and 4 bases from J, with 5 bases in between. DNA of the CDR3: TGCGCCAGCAGCTTGGCGGTGTACAATGAGCAGTTCTTC. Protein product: CASSLAVYNEQFF.